The source of this T cell receptor (beta chain) is a study of shared clonotypes between healthy human individuals. General study points: Memory subsets generally showed smaller estimated richness than naive subsets did.

Concerning this clone: The antigen is undetermined.

Germline V gene data show CDR1 as SGHTA and CDR2 as FQGNSA. Trimming removed 1 base at V and 0 bases at J, with 9 bases between. This CDR3 is built from 16 residues. Measured with immunoSEQ multiplex PCR; TCRdb has only the in-frame clones, and not every one. This sample yields 2,500,000 or so clones, of which roughly 92% are seen a single time; 0.37% belongs to the top ten. The source is a man younger than 30 in good health. Some clones in this sample may be carry-over from other donors' samples. The specimen sequenced was naive CD4+ T cells from PBMCs. Subset indicated: CD45RA+ positively selected. The chain is built from TRBV7-2 and TRBJ2-2; unclear D gene. CDR3 sequence: CASSLVALANTGELFF. The DNA for the CDR3 is TGTGCCAGCAGCTTAGTGGCGCTAGCGAACACCGGGGAGCTGTTTTTT.